In this sample, the clone carrying this T cell receptor beta chain turned up a few times. What it binds is unknown. This sample was taken from a study of shared clonotypes between healthy human individuals. The assay ran at deep level. Sequenced by immunoSEQ multiplex PCR; TCRdb stores in-frame clones only, minus some. This sample has about 2.3 million clones, with roughly 93% found just once. The study's findings and limits: Investigators collected only blood, and repertoires in tissues likely differ.

What was sequenced was naive CD4+ T cells from PBMCs. Described subset: CD45RA+ positively selected. The receptor's source is a man between 18 and 35 years old in good health. Some clones in this sample may be carry-over from other donors' samples.

Here the CDR3 DNA reads TGCAGTGCTAGATCTGACCGTGAAGCTTTCTTT. This encodes CSARSDREAFF. This chain links TRBV20-1 with TRBJ1-1, with unresolved D. The CDR3 extends over 11 amino acids. CDR1 and CDR2 (germline): DFQATT, SNEGSKA (reference sequence). V was cut by 2 bases and J by 7 bases, with 8 bases left in between.